Presented here are 26 T cell receptor beta chains from one specimen sequenced in a study of blood T cell repertoires in COVID-19. The protocol was immunoSEQ multiplex PCR, while the TCRdb copy is restricted to in-frame clones and leaves out a portion. The sample has tens of thousands of clones, roughly 84% seen once; the top ten hold more than 14%. The sample comprised peripheral blood. All receptors come from a man aged 45 to 65 with active or convalescent COVID-19.

The chain combines TRBV5-1 with TRBJ1-1, with 9 positions matching TRBD1. The CDR3 runs 15 residues. V shed 4 bases, J shed 7 bases, and the junction held 11 bases outside the gene matches. Germline V CDR1 and CDR2: SGHRS, YFSETQ. The CDR3 reads CASSPRDREVSEAFF. In DNA form, the CDR3 reads TGCGCCAGCAGCCCTAGGGACAGGGAGGTGAGTGAAGCTTTCTTT.

The chain employs TRBV2 and TRBJ1-1; D is undetermined. This CDR3 contains 13 residues. Trimming stripped 6 bases from V and 1 base from J, with 9 bases between. Germline values: CDR1 SNHLY, CDR2 FYNNEI. In DNA, the CDR3 is TGTGCCAGCAGGAAGACTCAGAACACTGAAGCTTTCTTT. Translation gives CASRKTQNTEAFF.

This sequence joins TRBV6-1 and TRBJ1-5; D not resolved. The CDR3 is 15 residues long. Germline V gene sequence: CDR1 MNHNS, CDR2 SASEGT. Trimming shortened V by 2 bases and J by 0 bases, and 8 bases separated the two germline ends. In nucleotides, the CDR3 is TGTGCCAGCAGTGAATCACTTAATAGCAATCAGCCCCAGCATTTT. Translating it yields CASSESLNSNQPQHF.

In DNA form, the CDR3 reads TGTGCAAGTCGCTTAGTCTATAGGGACAGGGGTTATCGAAAACTGTTTTTT. Translation: CASRLVYRDRGYRKLFF. The chain joins TRBV12-2 to TRBJ1-4; the tabulated D call, TRBD1, remains unverified against the DNA. TRBV12-2 is a recognized pseudogene. This CDR3 comprises 17 residues.

This chain joins TRBV15 and TRBJ1-3; D call uncertain. Trimming removed 0 bases from V and 4 bases from J, with 7 bases in between. In germline, CDR1 is LNHNV, CDR2 YYDKDF (reference sequence). The CDR3 sequence is 14 residues long. The CDR3 DNA sequence: TGTGCCACCAGCAGAGATTTGGGCGGAAACACCATATATTTT. It translates to CATSRDLGGNTIYF.

The chain combines TRBV5-4 with TRBJ2-7, with D perhaps TRBD1 (5 bases). Trimming removed 4 bases at V and 6 bases at J, with 11 bases between. The CDR3 covers 12 residues. The germline V gene encodes CDR1 SGHNT and CDR2 YYREEE (reference sequence). Written as DNA, the CDR3 is TGTGCCAGCAGCCCCGACAGCAGCGAGCAGTACTTC. Amino acid sequence: CASSPDSSEQYF.

V and J are TRBV5-6 and TRBJ2-7, with 13 bases identical to TRBD2. Germline loops: CDR1 SGHDT, CDR2 YYEEEE. CDR3 size: 17 residues. After removal of 6 bases from V and 5 bases from J, the junction contained 14 bases not matched to a gene. The DNA for the CDR3 is TGTGCCAGCAACCCCCCCGCCGGGACTAGCGGGGAGAACGAGCAGTACTTC. This sequence encodes CASNPPAGTSGENEQYF.

The chain has TRBV6-6 and TRBJ2-7, with D uncertain. Germline CDR1 reads MNHNY; CDR2 reads SVGAGI (reference sequence). Trimming shortened V by 2 bases and J by 5 bases, and 4 bases separated the two germline ends. CDR3 length: 11 amino acids. CDR3 coding DNA: TGTGCCAGCAGTTACAACAACGAGCAGTACTTC. It translates to CASSYNNEQYF.

The rearrangement uses TRBV2 and TRBJ1-3; 9 positions agree with TRBD1. The CDR3 runs to 15 residues. The J segment lost 4 bases and the V segment lost 6 bases, leaving 7 bases of the junction unmatched. CDR1 and CDR2 from the germline V gene are SNHLY and FYNNEI. The CDR3 loop reads CASRIQGAGGNTIYF. The CDR3 nucleotides read TGTGCCAGCAGGATACAGGGGGCGGGCGGAAACACCATATATTTT.

V is TRBV30 and J is TRBJ1-3; D possibly corresponds to TRBD1 (5 bases). Germline lookup yields CDR1 GTSNPN and CDR2 SVGIG (reference sequence). The length of the CDR3 is 15 residues. With 0 bases removed from V and 0 bases from J, the gap between germline ends came to 9 bases. The CDR3: CAWSVRGSSGNTIYF. In DNA form, the CDR3 reads TGTGCCTGGAGTGTTCGGGGGAGCTCTGGAAACACCATATATTTT.

This clone was observed a few times. The J gene is TRBJ2-3, the V gene TRBV24-1; TRBD1 agrees at 7 bases. The V and J ends lost 1 base and 6 bases, in that order; junction bases with no gene match: 6. This CDR3 is 15 amino acids long. CDR1 and CDR2 from the germline V gene are KGHDR and SFDVKD. CDR3 protein: CATSDLKGGMDTQYF. The DNA of the CDR3 is TGTGCCACCAGTGATTTAAAAGGGGGCATGGATACGCAGTATTTT.

A few counts support this clone. The V call is TRBV18, the J call TRBJ1-1, with TRBD1 identical over 8 bases. V dropped 4 bases and J dropped 3; count of bases not matched to a gene: 10. CDR1 and CDR2 from the germline V gene are KGHSH and LQKENI. This CDR3 spans 16 amino acids. The CDR3 nucleotides read TGTGCCAGCTCACTCCGGCAGGGGGCGCGTGACACTGAAGCTTTCTTT. As protein: CASSLRQGARDTEAFF. The full variable domain, in which reference TRBV18 and TRBJ1-1 provide the parts outside the CDR3, is NAGVMQNPRHLVRRRGQEARLRCSPMKGHSHVYWYRQLPEEGLKFMVYLQKENIIDESGMPKERFSAEFPKEGPSILRIQQVVRGDSAAYFCASSLRQGARDTEAFFGQGTRLTVV.

The genes are TRBV3-1 (or the pseudogene TRBV3-2) and TRBJ1-4, with 7 bases fitting TRBD1. The ends lost 5 bases at V and 1 base at J; junction bases unmatched: 4. Germline V gene data show CDR1 as LGHDT and CDR2 as YNNKEL (reference sequence). CDR3 size: 15 residues. CDR3 coding DNA: TGTGCCAGCAGCGTGGGGACAGTAACTAATGAAAAACTGTTTTTT. Protein product: CASSVGTVTNEKLFF.

The J gene is TRBJ1-3, the V gene TRBV27; D might be TRBD1 (5 bases). From germline, CDR1 is MNHEY and CDR2 SMNVEV (reference sequence). The CDR3 runs 9 residues. The V end was cut by 6 bases, the J end by 15 bases, with 9 bases between. The CDR3 loop is CASRGQGYF. The CDR3 DNA reads TGTGCCAGCAGGGGTCAGGGATATTTT.

The chain couples TRBV5-5 to TRBJ1-1, with D uncertain. The ends were cut back, 1 base at V and 3 bases at J, with 10 bases in the middle. Per the germline V gene, CDR1 is SGHKS and CDR2 is YYEKEE (reference sequence). The CDR3 extends over 14 amino acids. The CDR3 DNA sequence: TGTGCCAGCAGCTTGCTATCGCGGGACACTGAAGCTTTCTTT. It specifies CASSLLSRDTEAFF.

The V and J genes are TRBV12-3 or TRBV12-4 and TRBJ2-5; no definite D call. V shed 5 bases and J shed 5 bases, with 6 bases lying between them. CDR3 length equals 11 residues. The CDR3 DNA follows: TGTGCCAGCAGTAAACAGGAGACCCAGTACTTC. It translates to CASSKQETQYF.

The chain links TRBV14 to TRBJ1-1; 8 bases fit TRBD1. V was pared by 2 bases and J by 4 bases, with 9 bases of the junction left unmatched. The CDR3 runs 16 residues. The germline gives CDR1 SGHDN, CDR2 FVKESK. In DNA form, the CDR3 reads TGTGCCAGCAGCCAACGTCGGCAGCAGGGGGCCACTGAAGCTTTCTTT. It encodes CASSQRRQQGATEAFF.

This clone was observed once. V is TRBV28 and J is TRBJ1-3; 7 nucleotides agree with TRBD1. The CDR3 has 14 residues. Germline V lookup: CDR1 MDHEN, CDR2 SYDVKM. J gave up 3 bases and V 5 bases, and 4 bases lay outside the gene matches. CDR3 DNA: TGTGCCAGCAGTCAGACAGGGCTTGGAAACACCATATATTTT. Translated, it gives CASSQTGLGNTIYF.

The rearrangement links TRBV10-3 to TRBJ1-1; D is possibly TRBD1 (5 bases). The germline V and J ends were trimmed by 6 bases and 7 bases, with 9 bases remaining between them. Germline CDR1 and CDR2: ENHRY and SYGVKD. This CDR3 spans 11 amino acids. This CDR3 reads CAISEGHEAFF. For the CDR3, the DNA is TGTGCCATCAGCGAAGGACATGAAGCTTTCTTT.

This chain uses TRBV5-4 with TRBJ2-7; TRBD2 matches at 13 bases. This CDR3 has 15 residues. The V gene's germline CDR1 is SGHNT and CDR2 YYREEE (reference sequence). V lost 3 bases to trimming and J lost 3 bases; unmatched junction nucleotides: 3. CDR3 amino acids: CASSWGTSGDYEQYF. CDR3 sequence (DNA): TGTGCCAGCAGCTGGGGGACTAGCGGGGACTACGAGCAGTACTTC.

This clone was counted between two and nine times. The chain has TRBV6-5 and TRBJ1-1; D might be TRBD1 (5 bases). V lost 5 bases and J lost 7, with 14 bases in between. The CDR3 sequence is 13 residues long. CDR1 is MNHEY, CDR2 SVGAGI, per germline. The CDR3 bases are TGTGCCAGCAGTAAGGACATCTCAGGTGAAGCTTTCTTT. The encoded protein is CASSKDISGEAFF.

The genes are TRBV5-4 and TRBJ1-1; D is undetermined. V gave up 1 base and J gave up 7 bases, with 11 bases separating them. Germline assignment: CDR1 SGHNT and CDR2 YYREEE (reference sequence). The CDR3 is 13 amino acids. CDR3 DNA sequence: TGTGCCAGCAGCTTGTTAGGAACTAATGAAGCTTTCTTT. It translates to CASSLLGTNEAFF.

This chain joins TRBV25-1 and TRBJ1-1; 7 positions agree with TRBD1. The CDR3 length is 16 residues. After removal of 5 bases from V and 6 bases from J, the junction contained 15 bases not matched to a gene. Germline V gene sequence: CDR1 MGHDK, CDR2 SYGVNS. The CDR3 loop is CASSPYPGGSVAEAFF. CDR3 coding DNA: TGTGCCAGCAGTCCCTACCCAGGGGGTAGTGTCGCTGAAGCTTTCTTT.

The J gene is TRBJ1-1, the V gene TRBV6-1, with TRBD1 matching over 7 bases. Trimming cost V 3 bases and J 6 bases; bases outside gene matches: 22. The CDR3 is 19 amino acids. Germline-derived CDR1 and CDR2 are MNHNS and SASEGT. In nucleotides, the CDR3 is TGTGCCAGCAGTGATCCCCGCCGGCACAGGGGTGGTGGTAGGGCTGAAGCTTTCTTT. This encodes CASSDPRRHRGGGRAEAFF.

This chain uses TRBV19 with TRBJ2-2; weak D call: TRBD1 (6 bases). This CDR3 has 15 residues. The V gene lost 10 bases and the J gene lost 5 bases, with 20 bases spanning the gap. Germline V lookup: CDR1 LNHDA, CDR2 SQIVND (reference sequence). The CDR3 sequence: CATQWTGTRTGELFF. The CDR3 DNA reads TGTGCCACCCAATGGACCGGGACAAGAACCGGGGAGCTGTTTTTT. Complete variable domain (other parts from reference TRBV19 and TRBJ2-2): DGGITQSPKYLFRKEGQNVTLSCEQNLNHDAMYWYRQDPGQGLRLIYYSQIVNDFQKGDIAEGYSVSREKKESFPLTVTSAQKNPTAFYLCATQWTGTRTGELFFGEGSRLTVL.

The V and J genes are TRBV7-6 and TRBJ2-2, with a tentative D call TRBD2 (6 bases). CDR1 is SGHVS and CDR2 is FNYEAQ in the germline V gene. The CDR3 length is 15 residues. V was shortened by 0 bases and J by 4 bases, with 9 bases between the two germline ends. CDR3 loop: CASSLAGGGTGELFF. CDR3 coding DNA: TGTGCCAGCAGCTTAGCGGGGGGAGGCACCGGGGAGCTGTTTTTT.